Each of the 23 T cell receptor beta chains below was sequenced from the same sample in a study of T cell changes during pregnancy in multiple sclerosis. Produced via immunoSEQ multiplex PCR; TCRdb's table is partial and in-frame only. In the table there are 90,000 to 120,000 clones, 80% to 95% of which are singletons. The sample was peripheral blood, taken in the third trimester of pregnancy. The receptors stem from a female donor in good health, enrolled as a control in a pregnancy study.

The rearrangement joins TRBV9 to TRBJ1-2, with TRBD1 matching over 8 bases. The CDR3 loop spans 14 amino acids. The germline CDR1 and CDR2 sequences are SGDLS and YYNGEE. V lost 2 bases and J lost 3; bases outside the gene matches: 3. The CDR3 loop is CASSVSDRDYGYTF. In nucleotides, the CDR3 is TGTGCCAGCAGCGTTTCGGACAGGGACTATGGCTACACCTTC. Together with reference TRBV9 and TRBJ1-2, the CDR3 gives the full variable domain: DSGVTQTPKHLITATGQRVTLRCSPRSGDLSVYWYQQSLDQGLQFLIQYYNGEERAKGNILERFSAQQFPDLHSELNLSSLELGDSALYFCASSVSDRDYGYTFGSGTRLTVV.

The CDR3 bases are TGTGCCAGCAGTGATTCCGCTAATGAAAAACTGTTTTTT. As protein: CASSDSANEKLFF. The chain combines TRBV6-1 with TRBJ1-4; D call uncertain. The CDR3 is 13 amino acids. Germline CDR1 reads MNHNS; CDR2 reads SASEGT. With 3 bases removed from V and 3 bases from J, the gap between germline ends came to 5 bases.

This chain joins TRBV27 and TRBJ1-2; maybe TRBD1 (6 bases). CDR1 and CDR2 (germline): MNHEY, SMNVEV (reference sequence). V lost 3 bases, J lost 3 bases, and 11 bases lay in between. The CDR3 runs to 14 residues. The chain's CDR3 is CASSFAGADYGYTF. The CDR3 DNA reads TGTGCCAGCAGTTTTGCAGGGGCGGACTATGGCTACACCTTC.

The CDR3 sequence is CASSYSGGTGHEKLFF. The CDR3 DNA sequence: TGTGCCAGCAGTTACTCGGGCGGGACAGGACATGAAAAACTGTTTTTT. This chain links TRBV6-5 with TRBJ1-4; 8 bases agree with TRBD1. Germline lookup yields CDR1 MNHEY and CDR2 SVGAGI. V lost 0 bases to trimming and J lost 6 bases; unmatched junction nucleotides: 6. The CDR3 loop spans 16 amino acids.

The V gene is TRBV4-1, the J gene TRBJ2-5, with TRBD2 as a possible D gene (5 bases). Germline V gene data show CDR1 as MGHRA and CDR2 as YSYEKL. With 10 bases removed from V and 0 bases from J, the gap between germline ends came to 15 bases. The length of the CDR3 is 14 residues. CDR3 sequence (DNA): TGCGCCAACCATTGGACTCAGTACCAAGAGACCCAGTACTTC. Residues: CANHWTQYQETQYF.

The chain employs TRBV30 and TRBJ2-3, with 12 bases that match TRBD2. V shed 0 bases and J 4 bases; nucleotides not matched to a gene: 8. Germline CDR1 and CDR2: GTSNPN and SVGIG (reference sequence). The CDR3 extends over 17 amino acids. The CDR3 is CAWSVESSGGAADTQYF. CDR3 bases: TGTGCCTGGAGTGTAGAATCTAGCGGGGGGGCTGCAGATACGCAGTATTTT.

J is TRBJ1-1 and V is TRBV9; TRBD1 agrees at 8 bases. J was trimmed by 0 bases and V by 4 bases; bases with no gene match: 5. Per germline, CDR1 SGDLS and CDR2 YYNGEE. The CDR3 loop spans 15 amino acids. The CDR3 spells CASSTRDRLNTEAFF. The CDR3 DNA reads TGTGCCAGCAGCACCCGGGACAGGCTGAACACTGAAGCTTTCTTT.

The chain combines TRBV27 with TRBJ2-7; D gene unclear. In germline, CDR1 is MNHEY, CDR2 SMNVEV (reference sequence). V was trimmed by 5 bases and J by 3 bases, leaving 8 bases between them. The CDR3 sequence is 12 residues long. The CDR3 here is CASSGVHYEQYF. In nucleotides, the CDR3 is TGTGCCAGCAGTGGAGTTCACTACGAGCAGTACTTC.

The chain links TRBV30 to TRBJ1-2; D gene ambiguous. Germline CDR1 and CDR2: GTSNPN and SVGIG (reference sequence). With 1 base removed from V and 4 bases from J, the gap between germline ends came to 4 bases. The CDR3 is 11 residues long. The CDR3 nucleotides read TGTGCCTGGAGTGACGGCTATGGCTACACCTTC. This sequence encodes CAWSDGYGYTF.

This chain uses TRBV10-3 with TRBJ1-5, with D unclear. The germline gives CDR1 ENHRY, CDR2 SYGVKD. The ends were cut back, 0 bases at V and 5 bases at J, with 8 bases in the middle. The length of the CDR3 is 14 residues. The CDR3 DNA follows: TGTGCCATCAGTGAGTCAACGAGAGATCAGCCCCAGCATTTT. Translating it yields CAISESTRDQPQHF.

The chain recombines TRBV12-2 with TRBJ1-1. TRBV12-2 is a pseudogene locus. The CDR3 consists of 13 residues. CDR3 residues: CARRSSKNTEAFF. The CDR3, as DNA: TGTGCAAGGCGGAGCAGCAAGAACACTGAAGCTTTCTTT.

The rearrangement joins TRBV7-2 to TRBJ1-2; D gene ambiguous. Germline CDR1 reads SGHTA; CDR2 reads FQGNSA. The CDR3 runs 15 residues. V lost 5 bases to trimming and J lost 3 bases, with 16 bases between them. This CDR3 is CASSRPPTDYYGYTF. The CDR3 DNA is TGTGCCAGCAGCAGACCCCCGACGGACTACTATGGCTACACCTTC.

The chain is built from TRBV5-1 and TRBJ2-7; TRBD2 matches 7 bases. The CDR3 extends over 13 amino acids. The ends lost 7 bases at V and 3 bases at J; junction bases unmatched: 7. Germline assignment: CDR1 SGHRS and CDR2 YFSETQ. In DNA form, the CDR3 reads TGCGCCAGCTCGACTGGGGGGGGCTACGAGCAGTACTTC. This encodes CASSTGGGYEQYF. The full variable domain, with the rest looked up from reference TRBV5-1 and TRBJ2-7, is KAGVTQTPRYLIKTRGQQVTLSCSPISGHRSVSWYQQTPGQGLQFLFEYFSETQRNKGNFPGRFSGRQFSNSRSEMNVSTLELGDSALYLCASSTGGGYEQYFGPGTRLTVT.

The chain's CDR3 is CASAGRGADTQYF. CDR3 sequence (DNA): TGTGCCAGCGCCGGCCGAGGTGCAGATACGCAGTATTTT. V usage is TRBV18 and J usage is TRBJ2-3; D call uncertain. Germline CDR1 is KGHSH and CDR2 is LQKENI. The CDR3 has 13 amino acids. The ends were cut back, 8 bases at V and 4 bases at J, with 13 bases in the middle.

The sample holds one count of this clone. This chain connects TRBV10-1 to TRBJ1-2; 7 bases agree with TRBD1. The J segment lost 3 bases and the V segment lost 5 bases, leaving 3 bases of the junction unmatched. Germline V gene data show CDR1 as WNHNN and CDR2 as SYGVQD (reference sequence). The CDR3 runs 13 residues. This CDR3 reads CASSRTGYYGYTF. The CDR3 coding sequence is TGCGCCAGCAGTAGGACAGGATACTATGGCTACACCTTC.

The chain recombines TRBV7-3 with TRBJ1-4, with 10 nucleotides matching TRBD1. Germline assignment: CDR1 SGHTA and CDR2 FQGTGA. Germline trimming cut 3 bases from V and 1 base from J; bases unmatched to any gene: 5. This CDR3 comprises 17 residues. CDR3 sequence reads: CASSFGTGAGTNEKLFF. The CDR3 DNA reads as TGTGCCAGCAGCTTCGGGACAGGGGCGGGAACTAATGAAAAACTGTTTTTT.

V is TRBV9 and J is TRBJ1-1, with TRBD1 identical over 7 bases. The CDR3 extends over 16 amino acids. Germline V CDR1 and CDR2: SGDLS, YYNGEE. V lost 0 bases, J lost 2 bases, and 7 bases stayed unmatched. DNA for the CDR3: TGTGCCAGCAGCGTAGGAGGCGGGACAGCAAACACTGAAGCTTTCTTT. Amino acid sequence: CASSVGGGTANTEAFF.

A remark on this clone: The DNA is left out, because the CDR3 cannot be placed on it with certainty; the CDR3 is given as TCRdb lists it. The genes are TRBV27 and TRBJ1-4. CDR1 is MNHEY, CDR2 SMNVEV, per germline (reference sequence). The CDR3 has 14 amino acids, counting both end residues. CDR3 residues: CASSQDFGNEKLFF.

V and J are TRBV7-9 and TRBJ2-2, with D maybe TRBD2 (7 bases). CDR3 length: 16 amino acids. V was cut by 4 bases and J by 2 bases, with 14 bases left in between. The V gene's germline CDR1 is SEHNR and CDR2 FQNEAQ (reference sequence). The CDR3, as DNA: TGTGCCAGCAGCTCTACCGGGGGGCTCAACACCGGGGAGCTGTTTTTT. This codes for CASSSTGGLNTGELFF.

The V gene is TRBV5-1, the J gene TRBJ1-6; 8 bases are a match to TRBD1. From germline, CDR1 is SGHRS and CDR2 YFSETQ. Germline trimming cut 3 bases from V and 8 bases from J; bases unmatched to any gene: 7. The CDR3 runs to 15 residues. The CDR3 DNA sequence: TGCGCCAGCAGCTCCTCGACAGGGGTGGATTCACCCCTCCACTTT. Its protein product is CASSSSTGVDSPLHF.

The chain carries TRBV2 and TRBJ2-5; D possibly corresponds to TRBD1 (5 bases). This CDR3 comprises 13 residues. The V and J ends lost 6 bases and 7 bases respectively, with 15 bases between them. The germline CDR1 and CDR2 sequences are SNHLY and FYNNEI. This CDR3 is CASSRSLTGTQYF. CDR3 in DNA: TGTGCCAGCAGCCGGTCCCTAACAGGGACCCAGTACTTC.

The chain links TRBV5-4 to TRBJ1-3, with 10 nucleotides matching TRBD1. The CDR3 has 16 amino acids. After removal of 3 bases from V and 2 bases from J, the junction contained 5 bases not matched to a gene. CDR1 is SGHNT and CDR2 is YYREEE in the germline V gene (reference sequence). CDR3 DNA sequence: TGTGCCAGCAGCTCCGGGACAGGGGTTACTGGAAACACCATATATTTT. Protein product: CASSSGTGVTGNTIYF.

The CDR3: CASSSIRGRNEQYF. CDR3 coding DNA: TGTGCCAGCAGCTCCATCAGGGGGCGGAACGAGCAGTACTTC. The J gene is TRBJ2-7, the V gene TRBV11-1, with TRBD1 matching 8 bases. The length of the CDR3 is 14 residues. With 4 bases clipped from V and 5 bases from J, the junction kept 7 bases outside the gene matches. Per the germline V gene, CDR1 is SGHAT and CDR2 is FQDESV (reference sequence). The full variable domain, rest sourced from reference TRBV11-1 and TRBJ2-7, is EAEVAQSPRYKITEKSQAVAFWCDPISGHATLYWYRQILGQGPELLVQFQDESVVDDSQLPKDRFSAERLKGVDSTLKIQPAELGDSAMYLCASSSIRGRNEQYFGPGTRLTVT.